The 15 T cell receptor beta chains presented below share a single source sample, sequenced in a study of OX40 agonist ivuxolimab in advanced cancers. The receptor library was made with the immunoSEQ multiplex PCR assay. TCRdb obtained this table from immuneACCESS and retained in-frame rearrangements with V and J assigned. These tables miss some clones; where compared with another copy, unresolved V genes account for less than half of the shortfall, and the remainder is unexplained. For this sample the table gives approximately 60,000 clones, of which around 93% were detected only once. Roughly an eighth of the sample rests with the top ten. The material sequenced was CD4+ or CD8+ T cells sorted from blood, taken in a trial of the OX40 agonist ivuxolimab. These TCRs come from an adult with an advanced solid tumor such as melanoma, head and neck, liver or kidney cancer.

The DNA of the CDR3 is TGTGCCAGCACCCGAGAGGCGGGGACGGACGTCGGCGAAAAACTGTTTTTT. This gives the protein CASTREAGTDVGEKLFF. J is TRBJ1-4 and V is TRBV9; D may be TRBD1 (5 bases). This CDR3 is 17 amino acids long. Trimming left V 6 bases short and J 8 bases short, with 26 bases between. CDR1 and CDR2 from the germline V gene are SGDLS and YYNGEE.

This chain uses TRBV4-1 with TRBJ2-7, with 9 bases fitting TRBD1. Looked up from germline, CDR1 is MGHRA and CDR2 is YSYEKL. CDR3 length equals 17 residues. The V segment lost 2 bases and the J segment 2 bases; nucleotides outside the gene matches: 10. The CDR3 here is CASSQSAGTGIAYEQYF. The CDR3 DNA is TGCGCCAGCAGCCAATCCGCCGGGACAGGGATAGCCTACGAGCAGTACTTC.

CDR3 residues: CASNHLHLSNTEAFF. The CDR3 coding sequence is TGTGCCAGCAACCACTTACATCTTTCGAACACTGAAGCTTTCTTT. The chain links TRBV6-1 to TRBJ1-1, with D unclear. Germline CDR1 MNHNS, CDR2 SASEGT. V was cut by 7 bases and J by 1 base, with 16 bases left in between. The CDR3 spans 15 residues.

This clone has only one observation. The chain employs TRBV7-6 and TRBJ2-7; 7 nucleotides match TRBD1. J was trimmed by 4 bases and V by 3 bases; bases with no gene match: 9. Germline-derived CDR1 and CDR2 are SGHVS and FNYEAQ. The CDR3 is made up of 15 amino acids. The CDR3 nucleotides are TGTGCCAGCAGCTTGGCCCCGGGACAGAATTACGAGCAGTACTTC. Its translation: CASSLAPGQNYEQYF.

The sample holds one count of this clone. The rearrangement links TRBV11-2 to TRBJ1-1, with D unclear. CDR1 and CDR2 (germline): SGHAT, FQNNGV. This CDR3 contains 11 residues. Trimming took off 1 base at V and 8 bases at J, with 5 bases between the two ends. The CDR3 spells CASSLAHEAFF. CDR3 DNA: TGTGCCAGCAGCTTAGCCCACGAAGCTTTCTTT.

The chain recombines TRBV15 with TRBJ1-3; D may be TRBD1 (6 bases). The V end lost 5 bases, the J end lost 0 bases, and 17 bases lay between the germline ends. The CDR3 covers 17 residues. Germline CDR1 and CDR2: LNHNV and YYDKDF (reference sequence). The CDR3 DNA reads TGTGCCACCAGCGCCGGGCAGGGGCTCCGCTCTGGAAACACCATATATTTT. This encodes CATSAGQGLRSGNTIYF.

CDR3 sequence: CASSPRLGGRETQYF. In nucleotides, the CDR3 is TGTGCCAGTAGTCCACGACTAGGCGGGCGAGAGACCCAGTACTTC. This chain uses TRBV19 with TRBJ2-5, with a possible D match to TRBD2 (6 bases). CDR1 is LNHDA and CDR2 is SQIVND in the germline V gene (reference sequence). V lost 5 bases, J lost 4 bases, and 17 bases lay in between. This CDR3 region has 15 residues. The variable domain in full, with the rest retrieved from reference TRBV19 and TRBJ2-5, is DGGITQSPKYLFRKEGQNVTLSCEQNLNHDAMYWYRQDPGQGLRLIYYSQIVNDFQKGDIAEGYSVSREKKESFPLTVTSAQKNPTAFYLCASSPRLGGRETQYFGPGTRLLVL.

The chain carries TRBV4-1 and TRBJ2-1; 7 bases match TRBD2. This CDR3 has 17 residues. The junction had 5 bases not matched to a gene; V was cut back by 0 bases and J by 0 bases. Looked up from germline, CDR1 is MGHRA and CDR2 is YSYEKL. The chain's CDR3 is CASSQEVGEGSYNEQFF. Written as DNA, the CDR3 is TGCGCCAGCAGCCAAGAAGTGGGGGAGGGCTCCTACAATGAGCAGTTCTTC.

The chain couples TRBV7-9 to TRBJ1-2; the match to TRBD1 covers 11 bases. V shed 4 bases and J 8 bases; nucleotides not matched to a gene: 9. The CDR3 has 15 residues. The germline V gene encodes CDR1 SEHNR and CDR2 FQNEAQ (reference sequence). The CDR3 is CASSSGTGGTRGYTF. CDR3 nucleotides: TGTGCCAGCAGCTCCGGGACAGGGGGGACGCGGGGCTACACCTTC.

The chain links TRBV2 to TRBJ2-7; the match to TRBD2 covers 9 bases. The CDR3 has 13 residues. The J segment lost 2 bases and the V segment lost 8 bases, leaving 4 bases of the junction unmatched. Germline V CDR1 and CDR2: SNHLY, FYNNEI. Here the CDR3 reads CASSGTSTYEQYF. CDR3 in DNA: TGTGCCAGCTCCGGGACTAGCACCTACGAGCAGTACTTC.

The rearrangement joins TRBV7-6 to TRBJ2-7, with TRBD1 matching 7 bases. Germline values: CDR1 SGHVS, CDR2 FNYEAQ. V shed 1 base and J 2 bases; nucleotides not matched to a gene: 11. This CDR3 is built from 17 residues. The CDR3 region is CASSLEVLGQVTYEQYF. CDR3 nucleotides: TGTGCCAGCAGCTTAGAGGTGCTCGGACAGGTGACCTACGAGCAGTACTTC.

The chain employs TRBV28 and TRBJ1-1; D unresolved. CDR1 is MDHEN and CDR2 is SYDVKM in the germline V gene. This CDR3 contains 15 residues. Trimming left V 3 bases short and J 1 base short, with 12 bases between. In DNA form, the CDR3 reads TGTGCCAGCAGTTTTTCGGGCGGGAGGAACACTGAAGCTTTCTTT. Amino acid sequence: CASSFSGGRNTEAFF.

This clone was picked up a small number of times. The chain has TRBV27 and TRBJ1-2; no reliable D call. From germline, CDR1 is MNHEY and CDR2 SMNVEV (reference sequence). Trimming removed 5 bases at V and 5 bases at J, with 18 bases between. There are 15 residues in the CDR3. The CDR3 reads CASSPGAGVHYGYTF. DNA for the CDR3: TGTGCCAGCAGTCCCGGAGCCGGGGTTCATTATGGCTACACCTTC.

The chain joins TRBV4-3 to TRBJ1-1; TRBD1 matches 7 bases. The CDR3 loop spans 14 amino acids. Germline V gene data show CDR1 as LGHNA and CDR2 as YSLEER. V gave up 3 bases and J gave up 7 bases; unmatched junction bases: 8. The CDR3 region has the DNA TGCGCCAGCAGCCATCAAACCGGGACAGATGAAGCTTTCTTT. Its protein product is CASSHQTGTDEAFF.

The gene calls are TRBV5-1 and TRBJ2-2, with D tentatively TRBD1 (5 bases). Trimming removed 5 bases from V and 1 base from J, with 9 bases in between. CDR3 length: 14 amino acids. Germline CDR1 reads SGHRS; CDR2 reads YFSETQ. In nucleotides, the CDR3 is TGCGCCAGCAGTAGGGGCGAGAACACCGGGGAGCTGTTTTTT. Protein product: CASSRGENTGELFF.